The TCR beta chain under discussion was sequenced for a study of T cell responses to AZD1222 COVID-19 vaccine. With regard to this clone: As yet, its antigen is unknown.

This CDR3 has 14 amino acids. V dropped 6 bases and J dropped 7; count of bases not matched to a gene: 4. Germline lookup yields CDR1 LNHDA and CDR2 SQIVND (reference sequence). The study, taken as a whole, reports: Baseline seropositives among AZD1222 recipients totaled only 5 to 7. CD4 TCRs associated with vaccination spanned spike, dominating at 160-218 and 743-854. Clonal diversity may have been underestimated, and the donors were mostly white British, with more females than males. Spike-specific TCR breadth and depth both grew after two AZD1222 doses.

Only in-frame clones appear in the TCRdb table, and some are missing; sequencing was by immunoSEQ multiplex PCR. This repertoire includes 150,000 or so clones. The TCR was taken from an adult in good health. The chain uses TRBV19 and TRBJ1-6; 9 nucleotides match TRBD1. Sequencing was carried out using peripheral blood. For the CDR3, the DNA is TGTGCCAGTAGCCGGGGACAGGGAAATTCACCCCTCCACTTT. Residues: CASSRGQGNSPLHF. The full variable domain, rest sourced from reference TRBV19 and TRBJ1-6, is DGGITQSPKYLFRKEGQNVTLSCEQNLNHDAMYWYRQDPGQGLRLIYYSQIVNDFQKGDIAEGYSVSREKKESFPLTVTSAQKNPTAFYLCASSRGQGNSPLHFGNGTRLTVT.